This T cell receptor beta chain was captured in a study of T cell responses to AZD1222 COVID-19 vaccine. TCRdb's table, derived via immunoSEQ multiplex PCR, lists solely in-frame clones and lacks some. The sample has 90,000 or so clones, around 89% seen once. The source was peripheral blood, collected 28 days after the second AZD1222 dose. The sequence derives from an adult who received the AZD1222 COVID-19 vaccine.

The CDR3 DNA follows: TGTGCCAGCAGGGGCGCGGGGGGAGACAATGAGCAGTTCTTC. This translates into CASRGAGGDNEQFF. This sequence joins TRBV6-5 and TRBJ2-1, with 8 nucleotides matching TRBD2. Germline-derived CDR1 and CDR2 are MNHEY and SVGAGI. The CDR3 loop spans 14 amino acids. With 6 bases clipped from V and 5 bases from J, the junction kept 6 bases outside the gene matches.